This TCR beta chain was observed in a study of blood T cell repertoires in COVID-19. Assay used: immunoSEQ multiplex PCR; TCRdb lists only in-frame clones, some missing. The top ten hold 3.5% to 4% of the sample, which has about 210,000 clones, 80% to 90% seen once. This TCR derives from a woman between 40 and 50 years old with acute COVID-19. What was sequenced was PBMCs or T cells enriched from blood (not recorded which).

The CDR3 DNA reads as TGTGCCAGTAGACTGGACAGTTTCTCTGGAAACACCATATATTTT. Encoded protein: CASRLDSFSGNTIYF. The gene calls are TRBV19 and TRBJ1-3, with TRBD1 as a possible D gene (6 bases). The CDR3 has 15 amino acids. From germline, CDR1 is LNHDA and CDR2 SQIVND (reference sequence). Trimming cost V 6 bases and J 0 bases, with 12 bases left between them.